These 5 T cell receptor beta chains were all obtained from the same sample, sequenced in a study of control samples from healthy donors and cancer patients (TCRdb year 2020). Libraries were built with the immunoSEQ multiplex PCR assay. As stored in TCRdb, this immuneACCESS dataset retains in-frame rearrangements with V and J assigned. A fraction of the clones does not appear; measured against another copy, unresolved V genes explain less than half of the discrepancy, and the remainder lacks a known reason. For this sample the table gives around 130,000 clones, of which roughly 90% were detected only once. Around 40% of the sample comes from the top ten. The source material was blood. Receptor source: a man in his forties or fifties in good health.

The sample holds one count of this clone. The chain couples TRBV11-2 to TRBJ1-6; D uncertain. The CDR3 is made up of 13 amino acids. Per germline, CDR1 SGHAT and CDR2 FQNNGV. The V end was cut by 0 bases, the J end by 11 bases, with 8 bases between. The CDR3 region has the DNA TGTGCCAGCAGCTTAGAGAGGGAGACACCCCTCCACTTT. Translation gives CASSLERETPLHF.

V and J are TRBV19 and TRBJ1-1, with no clear D. CDR1 and CDR2 (germline): LNHDA, SQIVND (reference sequence). V dropped 6 bases and J dropped 4 bases, with 12 bases sitting between them. The CDR3 sequence is 13 residues long. The CDR3 bases are TGTGCCAGTAGCCCTGGCAGGACCACTGAAGCTTTCTTT. It is translated as CASSPGRTTEAFF.

J is TRBJ2-7 and V is TRBV12-5, with D possibly being TRBD1 (5 bases). Trimming stripped 8 bases from V and 2 bases from J, with 19 bases between. There are 15 residues in the CDR3. Germline-derived CDR1 and CDR2 are LGHNT and FRNRAP. The CDR3 DNA reads as TGTGCTAGTCGCCTTGGTACGGGCAGGGCCTACGAGCAGTACTTC. As protein: CASRLGTGRAYEQYF.

The chain carries TRBV5-1 and TRBJ2-3; maybe TRBD1 (5 bases). The ends were cut back, 4 bases at V and 2 bases at J, with 14 bases in the middle. Germline V lookup: CDR1 SGHRS, CDR2 YFSETQ. The CDR3 has 15 residues. CDR3 protein: CASSQGEIITDTQYF. As DNA, the CDR3 is TGCGCCAGCAGCCAGGGTGAGATAATCACAGATACGCAGTATTTT.

Only one count was recorded for this clone. The chain couples TRBV10-3 to TRBJ1-3; D is possibly TRBD1 (5 bases). Germline V CDR1 and CDR2: ENHRY, SYGVKD. V was trimmed by 2 bases and J by 7 bases, leaving 12 bases between them. The length of the CDR3 is 14 residues. CDR3 bases: TGTGCCATCAGTGAGGCAGGGAGGCACAACACCATATATTTT. Translating it yields CAISEAGRHNTIYF.